This T cell receptor (beta chain) was sequenced in a study of cytomegalovirus exposure and HLA in healthy donors. Background on the study: Genotyping of 400 or so donors showed that approximately 83% belonged to the Caucasian-associated ancestry cluster.

Study outcomes and limitations: Confirmation in vitro established that a few CMV-associated chains were specific for CMV antigens. Available immune exposure information was restricted to CMV serostatus only.

In the PCR, 60 Vbeta and 13 Jbeta primers were used. Data came from immunoSEQ multiplex PCR; TCRdb stores just in-frame clones and leaves some out. This repertoire shows some 180,000 clones, roughly 13% found once; its top ten account for over 6.5%. Unrecorded immune exposures were likely, despite nominal health at sampling. The V gene end was trimmed by 0 bases and the J gene end by 5 bases; junction bases not matched to a gene: 9. The germline CDR1 and CDR2 sequences are SGHRS and YFSETQ. This CDR3 has 16 amino acids. To note about this clone: The antigen is unknown.

Sequenced input: PBMCs. This sequence was found in a man between 45 and 60 years old in good health and CMV-seropositive. The chain uses TRBV5-1 and TRBJ2-5; 8 bases align to TRBD1. The CDR3, as DNA: TGCGCCAGCAGCTTGGTTCGCGACAGGGGTCGTGAGACCCAGTACTTC. It is translated as CASSLVRDRGRETQYF.